This T cell receptor beta chain was documented in a study of blood T cell repertoires in COVID-19. Overall study context: Samples of COVID-19 (acute and convalescent) were obtained from the United States, Italy and Spain. The cDNA or gDNA used as material had been derived from T cells, B-cell-depleted T cells, or PBMCs.

V lost 6 bases and J lost 0; bases outside the gene matches: 7. The CDR3 is 14 amino acids. Germline V gene data show CDR1 as SQVTM and CDR2 as ANQGSEA. Original processing methods: Amplification of reference gene primers provided the estimated nucleated cell counts. Assay used: immunoSEQ multiplex PCR; TCRdb lists only in-frame clones, some missing. V, J and clone size are taken as reported in that table, and D and trimming were inferred from the DNA itself. Seen here are just over 150,000 clones, roughly nine tenths observed once, and the top ten hold 15%. The TCR comes from a woman aged 40 to 55 with acute or convalescent COVID-19. This chain joins TRBV29-1 and TRBJ1-1; TRBD1 aligns across 7 bases. Sequencing input: peripheral blood. CDR3 DNA: TGCAGCGTATACAGGGGCTCCCTGAACACTGAAGCTTTCTTT. Translation: CSVYRGSLNTEAFF.